This T cell receptor (beta chain) was captured in a study of a mutant IDH1 vaccine in newly diagnosed glioma (TCRdb year 2021). As for the study more broadly: Vaccination began 4-6 weeks after radiotherapy alone, or alongside temozolomide cycles in the chemotherapy-containing groups. Of the approximately 34 patients who were treated, approximately 60% were male and roughly 38% were female, and the mean age was about 37 years. Before enrollment, patients had received standard therapy of radiotherapy alone, temozolomide alone, or radiochemotherapy with temozolomide; most received the combination. The week-35 safety follow-up was designated visit V12, and the week-47 end of study was designated visit V13. Peripheral blood samples were drawn at six visits, namely V03 (baseline), V05, V07, V10, V12 and V13. Longitudinal TCRB deep sequencing was performed for approximately 24 treated patients wherever samples were available for exploratory analyses. The full study reports these points: Immune responses induced by the vaccine were seen in 93.3% of patients across multiple MHC alleles. Availability determined which PBMC samples were chosen for TCRB deep sequencing. No apparent relationship was observed between pseudoprogression and alterations in the top peripheral T cell clonotypes detected by TCRB sequencing. The authors noted that analyses of patient blood samples could not be reproduced because of sample limitations.

Note on this clone: Its antigen is unknown. Qualities for individual bases were not recorded, and no much larger clone is one base off.

The library came from the immunoSEQ multiplex PCR assay. Rearranged TCR beta chain sequences were amplified using the hsTCRB Kit according to the manufacturer's protocol. TCRB libraries were sequenced on an Illumina MiSeq. On the study's bioinformatics: The proprietary platform of the kit vendor was used for demultiplexing, trimming and gene mapping. Not all clones reach the TCRdb copy of this immuneACCESS table, which keeps in-frame sequences only. Checked studies attribute under half of the gap to unresolved V genes and leave the rest unexplained. Clonal size and the V and J genes are those of that table, whereas D and trimming came from the DNA. In all, the sample holds some 46,000 clones, and almost 95% of those were seen once. Less than 2.5% of the sample is held by the ten biggest clonotypes. The time point label on this specimen signifies: week 35, safety follow-up. Every vaccine dose consisted of 300 ug of a 20-mer mutant IDH1 peptide in Montanide, administered subcutaneously together with topical imiquimod. Patients received eight vaccinations in weeks 1, 3, 5, 7, 11, 15, 19 and 23, corresponding to visits V03 through V10. All donors had newly diagnosed IDH1-mutant astrocytomas of WHO grade 3 or 4 that showed loss of nuclear ATRX. The samples were drawn from NOA16, a multicentre, single-arm, open-label phase I trial in Germany that tested a mutant IDH1 peptide vaccine in humans for the first time. Genomic DNA for TCRB sequencing was extracted from EDTA blood using the DNeasy Blood and Tissue Kit.

From the cysteine through the phenylalanine, the CDR3 covers 16 amino acids. The retained sequence is limited to the CDR3, 48 bases, with the frame set at the first base. The germline V gene specifies MDHEN as CDR1 and SYDVKM as CDR2. The germline V end is reduced by 3 bases and the J end by 2 bases; junction bases left unmatched: 3. This receptor chain uses TRBV28 and TRBJ2-1; 11 bases in the middle match TRBD1. Sequenced here: PBMCs, sampled from a glioma patient whose treatment included an IDH1 peptide vaccine. This clonotype was obtained from a man over 45 with glioma. The sequenced DNA is TGTGCCAGCAGTTTGCTGGGACAGGGGGCCTACAATGAGCAGTTCTTC. It is translated as CASSLLGQGAYNEQFF.